This T cell receptor beta chain came from a study of post-analysis software for immune sequencing data. Turning to the study itself: In terms of disease course, relapsing-remitting, secondary progressive and progressive-relapsing multiple sclerosis were included.

The authors incorporated unique molecular identifiers into the TCR beta cDNA libraries. One entry per CDR3 protein results from TCRdb running MiXCR on the PCR reads. The sample consists of approximately 660,000 distinct CDR3 sequences, 55% to 70% of them appearing once. Germline V lookup: CDR1 SGHRS, CDR2 YFSETQ. The CDR3 is 15 amino acids. The V and J ends lost 0 bases and 2 bases, in that order; junction bases with no gene match: 5. Overall study results and limits: Included in a set of five TRBV segments more frequent in patients than controls were TRBV5-6, TRBV5-1 and TRBV20-1.

This clonotype was detected a few times. What it binds is not known. J is TRBJ2-7 and V is TRBV5-1, with 7 bases matching TRBD1. The clonotype originates from a girl aged 2-10 years with multiple sclerosis. Sequenced material: blood. CDR3 sequence reads: CASSLETGPTYEQYF. The CDR3 DNA reads as TGCGCCAGCAGCTTGGAGACAGGGCCGACCTACGAGCAGTACTTC.